Shown below are 8 T cell receptor beta chains from a single sample sequenced in a study of Tregs in tolerant kidney transplant recipients (dated by TCRdb to between 2018 and 2020). Read against the paper, the sample's time point label means: blood sample drawn before combined kidney and bone marrow transplant. The protocol used for the library was the immunoSEQ multiplex PCR assay. Imported from immuneACCESS, the table was reduced by TCRdb to in-frame sequences with V and J called. These copies leave out some clones; in studies compared against another copy, an unresolved V gene accounts for under half, and the cause of the remainder is not known. Within this sample are 90,000 to 130,000 clones, with almost 90% of them counted one time only. The ten largest clones represent about 0.31% of the sample. Here the sequenced sample was CD4+ T cells from blood, taken before the transplant. All receptors come from a human donor who received a combined kidney and bone marrow transplant.

The chain recombines TRBV9 with TRBJ2-1; 8 bases line up with TRBD2. V dropped 4 bases and J dropped 3; count of bases not matched to a gene: 6. CDR1 and CDR2 (germline): SGDLS, YYNGEE. The CDR3 totals 15 residues. This CDR3 is CASSTSGGGYNEQFF. DNA of the CDR3: TGTGCCAGCAGCACGTCGGGAGGGGGCTACAATGAGCAGTTCTTC.

With respect to this clone: One end of the junction varies from germline; a read error may be responsible. This chain connects TRBV4-1 to TRBJ2-2, with TRBD1 as a possible D gene (5 bases). CDR3 length equals 14 residues. CDR1 and CDR2 from the germline V gene are MGHRA and YSYEKL. This chain's CDR3 is CASSPTENSGELFF. CDR3 in DNA: TGCGCCAGCAGCCCGACAGAAAACAGCGGGGAGCTGTTTTTT.

The chain carries TRBV5-1 and TRBJ2-7; TRBD1 matches 8 bases. CDR1 is SGHRS and CDR2 is YFSETQ in the germline V gene. The V segment lost 5 bases and the J segment 4 bases; nucleotides outside the gene matches: 11. The CDR3 has 15 residues. CDR3 coding DNA: TGCGCCAGCAGGTCCCCGGACAGGGCTACTTACGAGCAGTACTTC. Protein sequence: CASRSPDRATYEQYF.

The chain joins TRBV11-3 to TRBJ2-1; TRBD1 matches 11 bases. Trimming at V came to 5 bases and at J to 4 bases, leaving 7 bases not matched to a gene. CDR1 and CDR2 (germline): SGHNT, YENEEA. The CDR3 has 16 residues. DNA for the CDR3: TGTGCCAGCAGCGCCCCCGGGACAGGGGGTTACAATGAGCAGTTCTTC. Protein: CASSAPGTGGYNEQFF.

The chain is built from TRBV4-2 and TRBJ2-7, with D unclear. The CDR3 runs to 12 residues. V was clipped by 1 base and J by 6 bases, with 7 bases between them. Germline CDR1 and CDR2: LGHNA and YNFKEQ. CDR3 nucleotides: TGTGCCAGCAGCCAAGCGGCAGGCGAGCAGTACTTC. Its protein product is CASSQAAGEQYF.

The chain joins TRBV28 to TRBJ1-5, with 10 bases lining up with TRBD1. With 4 bases clipped from V and 6 bases from J, the junction kept 6 bases outside the gene matches. CDR3 length: 15 residues. The V gene's germline CDR1 is MDHEN and CDR2 SYDVKM. The CDR3 nucleotides read TGTGCCAGCAGTTCGGGACAGGGGAAGGGTCAGCCCCAGCATTTT. Its protein is CASSSGQGKGQPQHF.

V and J are TRBV5-1 and TRBJ1-4; maybe TRBD1 (6 bases). The germline gives CDR1 SGHRS, CDR2 YFSETQ. V was clipped by 4 bases and J by 8 bases, with 30 bases between them. This CDR3 is 19 amino acids long. The CDR3 here is CASSPDLRQGGGRGEKLFF. DNA for the CDR3: TGCGCCAGCAGCCCCGACCTCCGGCAGGGAGGGGGGAGAGGGGAAAAACTGTTTTTT.

CDR3 sequence (DNA): TGTGCCAGCAGCGCTTATTTAGATCGGGACAGCAGTGGCTACACCTTC. It encodes CASSAYLDRDSSGYTF. The rearrangement uses TRBV13 and TRBJ1-2; TRBD1 aligns across 7 bases. In germline, CDR1 is PRHDT, CDR2 FYEKMQ (reference sequence). This CDR3 contains 16 residues. The junction had 16 bases not matched to a gene; V was cut back by 5 bases and J by 7 bases.